This entry describes one TCR beta chain. Clones were read by immunoSEQ multiplex PCR, and TCRdb kept only the in-frame ones, dropping some. The data show tens of thousands of clones, approximately 80% seen once. This sample is part of a study of OX40 agonist ivuxolimab in advanced cancers. Study-level information: People in dose escalation had one of these cancers: hepatocellular carcinoma, melanoma, renal cell or head and neck cancer.

V lost 6 bases to trimming and J lost 1 base, with 9 bases between them. The CDR3 has 13 residues. Germline V lookup: CDR1 SEHNR, CDR2 FQNEAQ (reference sequence). The sample was CD4+ or CD8+ T cells sorted from blood, taken in a trial of the OX40 agonist ivuxolimab. The TCR was taken from an adult with an advanced solid tumor such as melanoma, head and neck, liver or kidney cancer. The rearrangement uses TRBV7-9 and TRBJ1-1, with D unresolved. CDR3 coding DNA: TGTGCCAGCAGATCCGGGAAGAACACTGAAGCTTTCTTT. Its translation is CASRSGKNTEAFF.